This TCR beta chain derives from a study of cytomegalovirus exposure and HLA in healthy donors. The CDR3 loop spans 12 amino acids. PCR was performed using 60 Vbeta and 13 Jbeta primers. Libraries were prepared by immunoSEQ multiplex PCR; TCRdb keeps only in-frame clonotypes and omits some of them. The table has about 150,000 clones, around 80% seen once; the top ten hold 4.3%. A note on this clone: The antigen is undetermined.

Study-wide findings and caveats: Exclusion as indistinguishable affected some V segments, including TRBV6-2 and TRBV6-3. In a later analysis, donors in an Asian-associated ancestry cluster reportedly had fewer N-insertions in productive TCRs than the cohort mean. It was confirmed in vitro that a few of the CMV-associated chains were specific for CMV antigens. TCR beta chain V- and J-gene trimming was linked, in a later analysis, to a missense variant in DCLRE1C.

The sequence derives from a middle-aged woman in good health and CMV-seropositive. Specimen: PBMCs. This sequence joins TRBV21-1 and TRBJ2-4; TRBD1 is the table's D call and was not checked against the DNA. TRBV21-1 has pseudogene status. The CDR3 DNA reads TGTGCCAGCAGTCGGACAGTAAACATTCAGTACTTC. Its translation: CASSRTVNIQYF.